The source of this TCR beta chain is a study of cytomegalovirus exposure and HLA in healthy donors. Germline V gene lookup returns CDR1 SGHVS and CDR2 FNYEAQ. V was clipped by 4 bases and J by 2 bases; unmatched bases: 2. The CDR3 runs 15 residues. Primers included in the PCR were 60 Vbeta and 13 Jbeta primers. Some clones are missing from TCRdb's copy, which holds only in-frame ones; the method was immunoSEQ multiplex PCR. The data show some 190,000 clones, approximately 86% seen once. The rearrangement joins TRBV7-6 to TRBJ2-6; 7 nucleotides line up with TRBD1. Sequenced material: PBMCs. The source of this sequence is a boy aged 2-15 years in good health and CMV-seronegative. CDR3: CASSSTGPGANVLTF. The CDR3 region has the DNA TGTGCCAGCAGCTCGACAGGGCCTGGGGCCAACGTCCTGACTTTC.